This T cell receptor (beta chain) was profiled in a study of technical replicates of blood from a few donors. Trimming shortened V by 0 bases and J by 1 base, and 3 bases separated the two germline ends. Germline V gene lookup returns CDR1 LGHNA and CDR2 YNFKEQ. The CDR3 extends over 13 amino acids. Sequenced by immunoSEQ multiplex PCR; TCRdb stores in-frame clones only, minus some. The data hold about 100,000 clones, with 95% observed a single time. The chain combines TRBV4-2 with TRBJ1-2; D unresolved. The sample was T cells isolated from PBMCs. The sequence was obtained from a human donor in good health. CDR3 amino acids: CASSQDGNYGYTF. Written as DNA, the CDR3 is TGTGCCAGCAGCCAAGACGGTAACTATGGCTACACCTTC.